The rows below give T cell receptor beta chains drawn from one sample of a study of T cell responses to AZD1222 COVID-19 vaccine. Method: immunoSEQ multiplex PCR; TCRdb's copy keeps in-frame clones and lacks some. The sample has 110,000 or so clones; 88% are singletons. The material was peripheral blood, obtained 28 days after the second AZD1222 dose. These receptors were taken from an adult who received the AZD1222 COVID-19 vaccine. CDR3s include the opening cysteine and the closing phenylalanine or tryptophan. The D gene is left open where the match is weak. Clone size, where shown, is once, few, many, or a class for clones that have expanded.

V	J	D	size	DNA	CDR3
TRBV7-2	TRBJ1-5	.	.	TGTGCCAGCACCGAGGGGGGAAGTCAGCCCCAGCATTTT	CASTEGGSQPQHF
TRBV4-1	TRBJ2-3	TRBD1	once	TGCGCCAGCAGCCAGGGGACAGCTAGCACAGATACGCAGTATTTT	CASSQGTASTDTQYF
TRBV6-6	TRBJ1-5	.	.	TGTGCCACCCTCCTGACGGTGGTGAGCAATCAGCCCCAGCATTTT	CATLLTVVSNQPQHF
TRBV10-3	TRBJ1-6	.	.	TGTGCCATCAGGAAGCTGGAAGATTCACCCCTCCACTTT	CAIRKLEDSPLHF
TRBV7-2	TRBJ2-6	.	.	TGTGCCAGCAGACAATCTGGGGCCAACGTCCTGACTTTC	CASRQSGANVLTF
TRBV10-3	TRBJ2-7	.	.	TGTGCCATCACTTTCGACACCCTGGGGGAGCAGTACTTC	CAITFDTLGEQYF
TRBV4-1	TRBJ2-1	.	once	TGCGCCAGCAGCTCCGATGGGACGCCCCGTTTTGAGCAGTTCTTC	CASSSDGTPRFEQFF
TRBV11-2	TRBJ2-1	.	.	TGTGCCAGCAGCTTGGGCGGGGCGGGGGAGCAGTTCTTC	CASSLGGAGEQFF
TRBV29-1	TRBJ1-1	.	.	TGCACCGCGAGGGGTTACTCGCACACTGAAGCTTTCTTT	CTARGYSHTEAFF
TRBV19	TRBJ2-4	.	.	TGTGCCAGTAGAGAAGCAGACAAAAACATTCAGTACTTC	CASREADKNIQYF
TRBV11-1	TRBJ1-2	.	.	TGTGCCAGCCCACAGGGTTCGCGGGGCTACACCTTC	CASPQGSRGYTF
TRBV4-2	TRBJ2-7	TRBD2	.	TGTGCCAGCAGCCAAGATCCTAGCGGGGGGCATAGGGCCTACGAGCAGTACTTC	CASSQDPSGGHRAYEQYF
TRBV19	TRBJ1-2	TRBD1	.	TGTGCCAGTAGTAGGGGAAACAGGGGACTGAACTATGGCTACACCTTC	CASSRGNRGLNYGYTF
TRBV14	TRBJ2-3	TRBD1	.	TGTGCCAGCAGCGTTCTGACAGGGGCAGATACGCAGTATTTT	CASSVLTGADTQYF
TRBV18	TRBJ1-6	.	.	TGTGCCAGCTCACCATCAGAAGGGGTATTTGGTCCCCTCCACTTT	CASSPSEGVFGPLHF
TRBV7-9	TRBJ2-2	.	.	TGTGCCAGCAGCCCAAGGGGAGGGGGTCCGAAGACCGGGGAGCTGTTTTTT	CASSPRGGGPKTGELFF
TRBV10-3	TRBJ2-2	TRBD2	few	TGTGCCATCAGTGAGTCTAGCGGGGCTCGCGCCGGGGAGCTGTTTTTT	CAISESSGARAGELFF
TRBV5-4	TRBJ1-1	.	.	TGTGCCAGCAGCTTGGGACTCACCGTGGCTTTCTTT	CASSLGLTVAFF
TRBV2	TRBJ2-3	TRBD1	.	TGTGCCAGCAATCGGGGAACAGGGGGAGTAGATACGCAGTATTTT	CASNRGTGGVDTQYF
TRBV11-2	TRBJ1-1	.	.	TGTGCCAGCAGCCTATCGGGGGTGAGGGACACTGAAGCTTTCTTT	CASSLSGVRDTEAFF
TRBV19	TRBJ2-1	TRBD1	.	TGTGCCAGTAGTAGGGACAGGGGAAATGAGCAGTTCTTC	CASSRDRGNEQFF
TRBV18	TRBJ2-5	.	once	TGTGCCAGCTCACCAGAGTCAGGGCACGAGACCCAGTACTTC	CASSPESGHETQYF
TRBV10-3	TRBJ2-7	TRBD1	.	TGTGCCATCAGTGAGCCCATGGGACAGGGAGACTACGAGCAGTACTTC	CAISEPMGQGDYEQYF
TRBV18	TRBJ2-1	TRBD1	.	TGTGCCAGCTCACAAATGTGGGACAGACAGTACAATGAGCAGTTCTTC	CASSQMWDRQYNEQFF
TRBV6-2/TRBV6-3	TRBJ2-4	.	.	TGTGCCAGCAGTTACTCTTGGGAGGGGGGAACTCTAGCCAAAAACATTCAGTACTTC	CASSYSWEGGTLAKNIQYF
TRBV18	TRBJ1-1	.	.	TGTGCCAGCTCACCCAGGGGTGAGAACACTGAAGCTTTCTTT	CASSPRGENTEAFF
TRBV19	TRBJ1-4	.	.	TGTGCCAGTAGTTCCAGACCAGCAACTAATGAAAAACTGTTTTTT	CASSSRPATNEKLFF
TRBV6-5	TRBJ1-1	.	.	TGTGCCAGCAGGAGAGGGGGGGCCACTGAAGCTTTCTTT	CASRRGGATEAFF
TRBV10-3	TRBJ2-5	.	few	TGTGCCATCAGTGACTCCGCCCGGGGGGCGCGAGAGACCCAGTACTTC	CAISDSARGARETQYF
TRBV19	TRBJ1-3	.	.	TGTGCCAGTAGTATAGCGGCAAGCAGTGGAAACACCATATATTTT	CASSIAASSGNTIYF
TRBV11-1	TRBJ2-5	.	.	TGTGCCAGCAGCCGAGTGAGGGGGGTCGAGGGGGAGACCCAGTACTTC	CASSRVRGVEGETQYF
TRBV29-1	TRBJ2-1	TRBD1	.	TGCAGCGTTGAAACTGACAGGGAGAACCACAATGAGCAGTTCTTC	CSVETDRENHNEQFF
TRBV7-2	TRBJ2-5	TRBD2	.	TGTGCCAGCAGCTTAGCAATCCGGCGGGGAGGGGAGACCCAGTACTTC	CASSLAIRRGGETQYF
TRBV29-1	TRBJ1-1	.	.	TGCAGCTCCGTCCTGGGTACTGAAGCTTTCTTT	CSSVLGTEAFF
TRBV25-1	TRBJ2-3	TRBD1	.	TGTGCCAGCAGTGAAAGGGTGACAGGGGTCTTCGGCACAGATACGCAGTATTTT	CASSERVTGVFGTDTQYF
TRBV9	TRBJ2-1	TRBD1	.	TGTGCCAGCAGCTCACGGGACAGGGAGAGGAATGAGCAGTTCTTC	CASSSRDRERNEQFF
TRBV7-2	TRBJ2-7	.	.	TGTGCCAGCAGCACACTCGCTGGGAGGGGGTACGAGCAGTACTTC	CASSTLAGRGYEQYF
TRBV6-5	TRBJ1-2	TRBD1	.	TGTGCCAGCAGAAGACAGGGTCGAATTTCTACCTACACCTTC	CASRRQGRISTYTF
TRBV10-3	TRBJ1-1	TRBD1	.	TGTGCCATCAAGGGGACGGACAGGGGGAACACTGAAGCTTTCTTT	CAIKGTDRGNTEAFF
TRBV7-2	TRBJ1-2	.	.	TGTGCCAGCAGCTTAGGTCTGGACAGTGTCTATGGCTACACCTTC	CASSLGLDSVYGYTF
TRBV6-5	TRBJ1-6	TRBD1	.	TGTGCCAGCAGGGTAGGACAGGATAATTCACCCCTCCACTTT	CASRVGQDNSPLHF
TRBV18	TRBJ1-1	.	.	TGTGCCAGCTCACCACAACCGGACACTGAAGCTTTCTTT	CASSPQPDTEAFF
TRBV7-9	TRBJ1-2	.	.	TGTGCCAGCAGCCTAGGGGAGGGTATCTATGGCTACACCTTC	CASSLGEGIYGYTF
TRBV2	TRBJ1-6	.	few	TGTGCCAGCCACCCCTTGGGTTCACCCCTCCACTTT	CASHPLGSPLHF
TRBV24-1	TRBJ1-1	.	.	TGTGCCACCATGGTCTCTTGGGCCTTAATGAACACTGAAGCTTTCTTT	CATMVSWALMNTEAFF
TRBV7-2	TRBJ1-2	.	few	TGTGCCAGCAGCTTAGGCTCGGGGAAGAGCTATGGCTACACCTTC	CASSLGSGKSYGYTF
TRBV6-5	TRBJ1-3	.	.	TGTGCCAGCAGGAAAAACCGGGACATTGGAAACACCATATATTTT	CASRKNRDIGNTIYF
TRBV3-1/TRBV3-2	TRBJ2-5	.	.	TGTGCCAGCAGCTCCCCCCCCCAGATATCGTCAGAGACCCAGTACTTC	CASSSPPQISSETQYF
TRBV11-2	TRBJ2-4	.	.	TGTGCCAGCAGCCCAACCGCCCTAGGGGGGTTTAGCAAAAACATTCAGTACTTC	CASSPTALGGFSKNIQYF
TRBV7-2	TRBJ1-4	.	.	TGTGCCAGCGGGCTTCTAGGGATTAATGAAAAACTGTTTTTT	CASGLLGINEKLFF
TRBV28	TRBJ2-1	TRBD2	.	TGTGCCAGCACTTTAGCGGGGGCCATCTACAATGAGCAGTTCTTC	CASTLAGAIYNEQFF
TRBV7-9	TRBJ2-2	.	few	TGTGCCAGCAGCTTATGGCCAGGGGACTACACCGGGGAGCTGTTTTTT	CASSLWPGDYTGELFF
TRBV3-1/TRBV3-2	TRBJ1-1	.	.	TGTGCCAGCAGCCAATATGACAAGCACACTGAAGCTTTCTTT	CASSQYDKHTEAFF
TRBV15	TRBJ2-5	.	.	TGTGCCACCAGCAGAGGCCTGGAGGGGCAAGAGACCCAGTACTTC	CATSRGLEGQETQYF
TRBV2	TRBJ2-5	TRBD2	.	TGTGCCAGCAGTGAAATTAGTGCGGGGGGGCTCGGAGAGACCCAGTACTTC	CASSEISAGGLGETQYF
TRBV7-9	TRBJ1-1	.	.	TGTGCCAGCAGCCCCGGAACGCCGAACACTGAAGCTTTCTTT	CASSPGTPNTEAFF
TRBV7-6	TRBJ2-5	.	once	TGTGCCAGCAGCTTAGCTGGCGTTGAGACCCAGTACTTC	CASSLAGVETQYF